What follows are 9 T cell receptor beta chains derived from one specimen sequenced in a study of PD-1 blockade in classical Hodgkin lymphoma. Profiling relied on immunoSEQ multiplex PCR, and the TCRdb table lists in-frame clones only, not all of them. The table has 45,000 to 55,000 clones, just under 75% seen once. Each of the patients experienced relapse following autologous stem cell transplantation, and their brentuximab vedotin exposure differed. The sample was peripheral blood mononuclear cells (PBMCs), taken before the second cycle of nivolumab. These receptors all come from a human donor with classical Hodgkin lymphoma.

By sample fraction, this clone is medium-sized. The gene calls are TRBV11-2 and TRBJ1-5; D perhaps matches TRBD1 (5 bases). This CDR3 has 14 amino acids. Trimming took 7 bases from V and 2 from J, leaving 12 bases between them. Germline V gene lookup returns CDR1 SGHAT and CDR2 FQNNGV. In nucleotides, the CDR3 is TGTGCCAGCACCATCGACAGCGGCAATCAGCCCCAGCATTTT. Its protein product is CASTIDSGNQPQHF.

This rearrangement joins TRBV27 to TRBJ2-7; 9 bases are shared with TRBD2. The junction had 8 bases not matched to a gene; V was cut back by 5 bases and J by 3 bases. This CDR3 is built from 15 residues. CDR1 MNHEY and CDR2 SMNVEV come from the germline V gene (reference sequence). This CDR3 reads CASSPRLAAYYEQYF. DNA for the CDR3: TGTGCCAGCAGTCCAAGACTAGCGGCCTACTACGAGCAGTACTTC.

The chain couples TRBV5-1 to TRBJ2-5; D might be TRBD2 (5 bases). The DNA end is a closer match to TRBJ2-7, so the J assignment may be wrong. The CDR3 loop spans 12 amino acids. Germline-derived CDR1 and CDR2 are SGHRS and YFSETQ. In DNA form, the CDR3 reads TGCGCCAGCAGCGGACTGGCCTACGAGCAGTACTTC. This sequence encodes CASSGLAYEQYF.

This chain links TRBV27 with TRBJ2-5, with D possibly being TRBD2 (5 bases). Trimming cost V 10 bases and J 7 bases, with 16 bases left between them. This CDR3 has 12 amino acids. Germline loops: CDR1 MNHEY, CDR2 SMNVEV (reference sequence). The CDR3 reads CATEGRLGTQYF. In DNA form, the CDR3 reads TGTGCCACCGAGGGTCGGCTTGGGACCCAGTACTTC.

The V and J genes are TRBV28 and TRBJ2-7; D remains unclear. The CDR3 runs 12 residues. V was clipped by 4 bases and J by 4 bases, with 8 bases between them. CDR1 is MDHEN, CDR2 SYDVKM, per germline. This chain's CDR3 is CASSSPPYEQYF. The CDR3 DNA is TGTGCCAGCAGTTCCCCTCCTTACGAGCAGTACTTC.

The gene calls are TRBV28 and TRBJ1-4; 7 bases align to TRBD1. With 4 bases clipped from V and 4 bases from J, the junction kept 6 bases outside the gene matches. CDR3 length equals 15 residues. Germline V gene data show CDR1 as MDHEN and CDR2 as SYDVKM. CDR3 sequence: CASSSRDRLNEKLFF. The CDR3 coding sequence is TGTGCCAGCAGTTCTCGGGACAGACTTAATGAAAAACTGTTTTTT.

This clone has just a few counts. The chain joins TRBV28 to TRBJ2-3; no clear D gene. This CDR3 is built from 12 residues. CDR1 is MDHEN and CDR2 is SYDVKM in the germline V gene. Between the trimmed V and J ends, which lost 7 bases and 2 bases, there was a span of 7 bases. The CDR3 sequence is CASTQYTDTQYF. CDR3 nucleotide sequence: TGTGCCAGCACTCAGTACACAGATACGCAGTATTTT.

CDR3 bases: TGTGCCAGCAGTTGGGGACAGGGAACCTACGAGCAGTACTTC. Its protein product is CASSWGQGTYEQYF. This chain connects TRBV6-6 to TRBJ2-7; 9 bases agree with TRBD1. Unmatched junction bases numbered 3, after V lost 4 bases and J lost 2 bases. Germline V gene data show CDR1 as MNHNY and CDR2 as SVGAGI (reference sequence). The CDR3 runs 14 residues.

DNA of the CDR3: TGTGCCAGCAGTTTATGGACTAGCGGGAAAGGCCCCGGGTCCAATGAGCAGTTCTTC. It specifies CASSLWTSGKGPGSNEQFF. This chain links TRBV27 with TRBJ2-1; 12 nucleotides match TRBD2. CDR1 is MNHEY, CDR2 SMNVEV, per germline (reference sequence). The CDR3 consists of 19 residues. Germline trimming cut 1 base from V and 6 bases from J; bases unmatched to any gene: 13.